The 25 T cell receptor beta chains below all came from one sample that was sequenced in a study of cytomegalovirus exposure and HLA in healthy donors. 60 Vbeta and 13 Jbeta primers were used in PCR. Sequencing was performed with immunoSEQ multiplex PCR; in TCRdb, only in-frame clones are kept and a portion is missing. The sample includes under 250,000 clones, around 80% of them seen just once. Sequencing input: PBMCs. These receptors originate from a boy between 10 and 17 years old in good health and CMV-seronegative.

This chain links TRBV5-1 with TRBJ1-2, with 10 bases lining up with TRBD1. Germline lookup yields CDR1 SGHRS and CDR2 YFSETQ. The CDR3 runs 14 residues. After removal of 3 bases from V and 7 bases from J, the junction contained 6 bases not matched to a gene. The chain's CDR3 is CASSSTGGAGGYTF. The CDR3 region has the DNA TGCGCCAGCAGCTCGACAGGGGGCGCGGGTGGCTACACCTTC.

The chain couples TRBV5-6 to TRBJ2-2, with 9 nucleotides matching TRBD2. V shed 4 bases, J shed 2 bases, and the junction held 12 bases outside the gene matches. Germline V gene lookup returns CDR1 SGHDT and CDR2 YYEEEE. CDR3 length equals 18 residues. The DNA of the CDR3 is TGTGCCAGCAGCCCAAGTAGAGCGGGGGGAAAAAACACCGGGGAGCTGTTTTTT. Translating it yields CASSPSRAGGKNTGELFF. The full variable domain, its missing parts supplied by reference TRBV5-6 and TRBJ2-2, is DAGVTQSPTHLIKTRGQQVTLRCSPKSGHDTVSWYQQALGQGPQFIFQYYEEEERQRGNFPDRFSGHQFPNYSSELNVNALLLGDSALYLCASSPSRAGGKNTGELFFGEGSRLTVL.

The CDR3 DNA sequence: TGTGCCAGCAGTTCCCGGGACTATGGCTACACCTTC. The encoded protein is CASSSRDYGYTF. The chain carries TRBV6-5 and TRBJ1-2, with D unclear. Germline CDR1 and CDR2: MNHEY and SVGAGI. CDR3 length: 12 residues. V lost 4 bases and J lost 3, with 6 bases in between.

This chain connects TRBV19 to TRBJ1-3; TRBD1 might be the D (6 bases). The CDR3 has 16 amino acids. Looked up from germline, CDR1 is LNHDA and CDR2 is SQIVND (reference sequence). The V gene lost 7 bases and the J gene lost 0 bases, with 16 bases spanning the gap. In nucleotides, the CDR3 is TGTGCCAGTACAGGGGCGCAAATAGGCTCTGGAAACACCATATATTTT. It is translated as CASTGAQIGSGNTIYF.

The V gene is TRBV11-3, the J gene TRBJ1-1, with TRBD1 identical over 10 bases. Germline V gives CDR1 SGHNT, CDR2 YENEEA. The CDR3 length is 12 residues. V lost 5 bases and J lost 9; bases outside the gene matches: 3. CDR3 sequence: CASSGTGAKAFF. Written as DNA, the CDR3 is TGTGCCAGCAGCGGGACAGGGGCGAAAGCTTTCTTT.

The V gene is TRBV7-8, the J gene TRBJ1-1; D ambiguous. Deletions cut 3 bases from V and 3 bases from J, with 8 bases between. CDR3 length equals 13 residues. Looked up from germline, CDR1 is SGHVS and CDR2 is FQNEAQ. The DNA of the CDR3 is TGTGCCAGCAGCTTCAACAGTGACACTGAAGCTTTCTTT. Protein: CASSFNSDTEAFF. The full variable domain, its missing parts supplied by reference TRBV7-8 and TRBJ1-1, is GAGVSQSPRYKVAKRGQDVALRCDPISGHVSLFWYQQALGQGPEFLTYFQNEAQLDKSGLPSDRFFAERPEGSVSTLKIQRTQQEDSAVYLCASSFNSDTEAFFGQGTRLTVV.

This clone showed up just a few times. This chain joins TRBV7-2 and TRBJ1-2, with 8 bases matching TRBD1. With 0 bases clipped from V and 8 bases from J, the junction kept 5 bases outside the gene matches. Germline V gives CDR1 SGHTA, CDR2 FQGNSA. The CDR3 extends over 14 amino acids. The CDR3 loop is CASSLADREGGYTF. The DNA for the CDR3 is TGTGCCAGCAGCTTAGCGGACAGGGAAGGCGGCTACACCTTC.

The rearrangement links TRBV11-3 to TRBJ2-1, with 9 bases aligning to TRBD2. With V trimmed by 2 bases and J by 5 bases, 13 bases remained unmatched. In germline, CDR1 is SGHNT, CDR2 YENEEA. This CDR3 has 18 amino acids. Here the CDR3 reads CASSLRAGGSNPNNEQFF. Here the CDR3 DNA reads TGTGCCAGCAGCTTACGAGCGGGGGGCTCGAACCCTAACAATGAGCAGTTCTTC.

V gene TRBV29-1 combines with J gene TRBJ1-1, with D unclear. The CDR3 is made up of 12 amino acids. CDR1 is SQVTM and CDR2 is ANQGSEA in the germline V gene. Deletions cut 7 bases from V and 1 base from J, with 10 bases between. The CDR3 nucleotides are TGCAGCGCCAGCCGGGGGAACACTGAAGCTTTCTTT. Its protein is CSASRGNTEAFF.

The V and J genes are TRBV11-2 and TRBJ2-7; 10 bases align to TRBD2. CDR3 length equals 18 residues. V lost 2 bases to trimming and J lost 2 bases; unmatched junction nucleotides: 12. Germline V gene lookup returns CDR1 SGHAT and CDR2 FQNNGV. The CDR3 region has the DNA TGTGCCAGCAGCTTACCGACTAGCGGGCCCACTGACCCCTACGAGCAGTACTTC. This sequence encodes CASSLPTSGPTDPYEQYF.

V gene TRBV11-3 combines with J gene TRBJ2-1, with D perhaps matching TRBD1 (6 bases). V was pared by 1 base and J by 7 bases, with 20 bases between. The length of the CDR3 is 17 residues. The germline V gene encodes CDR1 SGHNT and CDR2 YENEEA. Here the CDR3 DNA reads TGTGCCAGCAGCTTAGTAGCTAACCAGGGGTTCGGGAATGAGCAGTTCTTC. Translated, it gives CASSLVANQGFGNEQFF.

This chain uses TRBV11-2 with TRBJ1-2; 8 bases fit TRBD1. The J segment lost 3 bases and the V segment lost 5 bases, leaving 8 bases of the junction unmatched. The CDR3 covers 15 residues. Germline V CDR1 and CDR2: SGHAT, FQNNGV. CDR3 bases: TGTGCCAGCAGCCCAGGGACAGGCCATTACTATGGCTACACCTTC. Protein: CASSPGTGHYYGYTF. The whole variable domain, filled in from reference TRBV11-2 and TRBJ1-2, reads EAGVAQSPRYKIIEKRQSVAFWCNPISGHATLYWYQQILGQGPKLLIQFQNNGVVDDSQLPKDRFSAERLKGVDSTLKIQPAKLEDSAVYLCASSPGTGHYYGYTFGSGTRLTVV.

The table lists this clone with a few counts. The V and J genes are TRBV5-1 and TRBJ2-5, with 9 bases lining up with TRBD2. In germline, CDR1 is SGHRS, CDR2 YFSETQ. V dropped 5 bases and J dropped 2; count of bases not matched to a gene: 10. The CDR3 sequence is 16 residues long. The CDR3 here is CASSPTSGQFQETQYF. The DNA of the CDR3 is TGCGCCAGCAGTCCTACTAGCGGGCAATTTCAAGAGACCCAGTACTTC.

The chain recombines TRBV5-4 with TRBJ2-4, with a possible D match to TRBD1 (6 bases). V was shortened by 4 bases and J by 0 bases, with 14 bases between the two germline ends. CDR3 length: 16 residues. Germline V CDR1 and CDR2: SGHNT, YYREEE (reference sequence). The CDR3 is CASSPGTPLAKNIQYF. In DNA, the CDR3 is TGTGCCAGCAGCCCGGGGACACCACTAGCCAAAAACATTCAGTACTTC.

V usage is TRBV7-6 and J usage is TRBJ1-1; D is unclear. V gave up 5 bases and J gave up 4 bases, with 5 bases separating them. Germline CDR1 is SGHVS and CDR2 is FNYEAQ. The CDR3 runs 11 residues. CDR3 amino acids: CASSPFTEAFF. The CDR3 DNA reads as TGTGCCAGCAGCCCCTTCACTGAAGCTTTCTTT.

This chain joins TRBV30 and TRBJ1-5, with 7 bases identical to TRBD1. The CDR3 contains 13 residues. J gave up 5 bases and V 0 bases, and 1 base lay outside the gene matches. Looked up from germline, CDR1 is GTSNPN and CDR2 is SVGIG (reference sequence). CDR3 nucleotides: TGTGCCTGGAGTGTAGGGGGCCATCAGCCCCAGCATTTT. The encoded protein is CAWSVGGHQPQHF.

V is TRBV5-1 and J is TRBJ2-5; 7 bases align to TRBD1. Near its end, the DNA agrees better with TRBJ2-7, so the J call may be wrong. Germline CDR1 is SGHRS and CDR2 is YFSETQ. CDR3 length: 16 residues. The CDR3 region is CASSLGYRGNRYEQYF. DNA for the CDR3: TGCGCCAGCAGCTTGGGTTACAGGGGAAATCGATACGAGCAGTACTTC.

The table lists this clone with a count of one. V gene TRBV6-5 combines with J gene TRBJ1-6, with 9 bases identical to TRBD1. This CDR3 spans 14 amino acids. With V trimmed by 5 bases and J by 8 bases, 4 bases remained unmatched. The germline CDR1 and CDR2 sequences are MNHEY and SVGAGI. This CDR3 reads CASSRTGADSPLHF. CDR3 DNA sequence: TGTGCCAGCAGTCGGACAGGGGCGGATTCACCCCTCCACTTT.

The chain is built from TRBV6-1 and TRBJ1-1, with a weak D call TRBD1 (5 bases). CDR1 and CDR2 from the germline V gene are MNHNS and SASEGT. V was cut by 11 bases and J by 2 bases, with 15 bases left in between. This CDR3 comprises 13 residues. CDR3 in DNA: TGTGCCGTGCCGTGGCAGGGAAACACTGAAGCTTTCTTT. The encoded protein is CAVPWQGNTEAFF.

With regard to this clone: At one end the junction does not follow the germline gene, possibly because of a read error. This chain joins TRBV7-7 and TRBJ2-3; 8 bases agree with TRBD2. Germline V CDR1 and CDR2: SSHAT, FNYEAQ (reference sequence). The CDR3 runs 14 residues. The CDR3 sequence is CASSPTGGGNTQYF. DNA for the CDR3: TGTGCTAGCAGCCCAACGGGGGGGGGCAATACGCAGTATTTT.

The chain has TRBV7-9 and TRBJ1-1; perhaps TRBD1 as D (5 bases). Germline lookup yields CDR1 SEHNR and CDR2 FQNEAQ (reference sequence). The CDR3 length is 13 residues. Trimming pared 2 bases from V and 3 bases from J, leaving 7 bases between. The CDR3 DNA is TGTGCCAGCAGCTTACAGGGATACACTGAAGCTTTCTTT. The encoded protein is CASSLQGYTEAFF.

This clone was recorded once. This sequence joins TRBV19 and TRBJ2-7; 13 nucleotides align to TRBD2. The CDR3 covers 15 residues. The germline V gene has CDR1 LNHDA and CDR2 SQIVND (reference sequence). V trimming: 5 bases; J trimming: 6 bases; junction bases outside the gene matches: 7. Here the CDR3 DNA reads TGTGCCAGTAGTGCCCGGACTAGCGGGAGTCCCGAGCAGTACTTC. Amino acids: CASSARTSGSPEQYF.

A few counts support this clone. The rearrangement uses TRBV27 and TRBJ2-3; perhaps TRBD1 as D (5 bases). Trimming took 1 base from V and 5 from J, leaving 7 bases between them. Germline loops: CDR1 MNHEY, CDR2 SMNVEV (reference sequence). This CDR3 has 13 amino acids. The CDR3 reads CASSLLGQDTQYF. The DNA for the CDR3 is TGTGCCAGCAGTTTATTAGGACAAGATACGCAGTATTTT.

The chain is built from TRBV5-4 and TRBJ2-3; TRBD1 matches at 8 bases. There are 16 residues in the CDR3. Germline V CDR1 and CDR2: SGHNT, YYREEE (reference sequence). The V gene end was trimmed by 6 bases and the J gene end by 2 bases; junction bases not matched to a gene: 11. The CDR3 reads CASNDWTGLPTDTQYF. The CDR3, as DNA: TGTGCCAGCAACGATTGGACAGGGCTTCCCACAGATACGCAGTATTTT.

The CDR3 coding sequence is TGTGCCTCCAGGACAGGGGTTTATGGCTACACCTTC. Translating gives CASRTGVYGYTF. V is TRBV30 and J is TRBJ1-2; 9 bases map to TRBD1. CDR1 is GTSNPN, CDR2 SVGIG, per germline (reference sequence). V lost 7 bases, J lost 5 bases, and 5 bases stayed unmatched. The CDR3 sequence is 12 residues long.